This T cell receptor (beta chain) was sequenced in a study of long-term antiretroviral therapy in people with HIV. Comments on this clone: Antigen unknown.

V was trimmed by 4 bases and J by 1 base, leaving 10 bases between them. CDR3 length equals 14 residues. CDR1 and CDR2 (germline): MNHEY, SVGAGI. General study points: Patients on ART gained diversity, which nonetheless stayed below transplant donor controls. All time points showed a repertoire dominated by clones expanded before ART.

Assay version v3.0 of immunoSEQ was used, and it was run at survey level. Measured with immunoSEQ multiplex PCR; TCRdb has only the in-frame clones, and not every one. Among under 30,000 clones, roughly four fifths were seen once, and the ten largest hold approximately 11%. The rearrangement links TRBV6-5 to TRBJ1-1; D perhaps matches TRBD1 (6 bases). Sequencing used unsorted PBMCs, obtained 0.8 years before starting antiretroviral therapy. The sequence came from a man in his late teens or twenties with HIV. The CDR3 DNA sequence: TGTGCCAGCAGTTCCCCGGGACAGAACACTGAAGCTTTCTTT. The encoded protein is CASSSPGQNTEAFF.